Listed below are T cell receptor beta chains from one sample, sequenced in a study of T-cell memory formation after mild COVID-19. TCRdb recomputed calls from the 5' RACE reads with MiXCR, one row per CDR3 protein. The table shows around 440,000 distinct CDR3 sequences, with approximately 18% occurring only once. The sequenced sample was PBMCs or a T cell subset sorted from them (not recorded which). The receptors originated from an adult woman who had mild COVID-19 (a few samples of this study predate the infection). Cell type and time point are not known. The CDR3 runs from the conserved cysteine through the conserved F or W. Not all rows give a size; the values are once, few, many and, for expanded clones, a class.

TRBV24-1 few CATSGHRGRMYWAFF
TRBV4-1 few CASSQSPGGPYEQYF
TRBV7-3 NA CASSAGLAVGTDTQYF
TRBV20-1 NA CSARDSQENTEAFF
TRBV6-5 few CASAWGADLREQFF
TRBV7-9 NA CASSSSGTSTENEQFF
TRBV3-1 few CASSQLPSNTEAFF
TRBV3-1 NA CASSQGPRSNEQFF
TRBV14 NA CASSQLGPNYGYTF
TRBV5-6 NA CASSSTGGKQFF
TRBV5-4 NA CASSLPGESADTQYF
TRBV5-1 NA CASSLVGEMNTEAFF
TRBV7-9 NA CASSPLAGGQLGEQFF
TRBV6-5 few CASSYSSPGGAAGANVLTF
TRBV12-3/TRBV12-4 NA CASSRTGGALEKLFF
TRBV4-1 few CASSLVQGTQKNYGYTF
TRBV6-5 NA CASSYSTSGRGDTQYF
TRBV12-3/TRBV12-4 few CASSWDRTYTDTQYF
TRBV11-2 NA CASSSEVGYEQYF
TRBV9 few CASSPQGHTEAFF
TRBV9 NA CASSVVGLADNEQFF
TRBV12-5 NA CASGIGGNTEAFF
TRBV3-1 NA CASSPWGRGTGELFF
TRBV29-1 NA CSVEEPGTGLFEQYF
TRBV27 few CASSANGLPDTQYF
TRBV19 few CASSLIGTAQGEQFF
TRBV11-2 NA CASSTTVRDYYNEQFF
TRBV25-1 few CASSELGGSSYEQYF
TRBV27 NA CASSLGGWSYEQYF
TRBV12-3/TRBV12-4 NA CASSFLAGGMGAQPQHF
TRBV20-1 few CSARAGTGNLAQFF